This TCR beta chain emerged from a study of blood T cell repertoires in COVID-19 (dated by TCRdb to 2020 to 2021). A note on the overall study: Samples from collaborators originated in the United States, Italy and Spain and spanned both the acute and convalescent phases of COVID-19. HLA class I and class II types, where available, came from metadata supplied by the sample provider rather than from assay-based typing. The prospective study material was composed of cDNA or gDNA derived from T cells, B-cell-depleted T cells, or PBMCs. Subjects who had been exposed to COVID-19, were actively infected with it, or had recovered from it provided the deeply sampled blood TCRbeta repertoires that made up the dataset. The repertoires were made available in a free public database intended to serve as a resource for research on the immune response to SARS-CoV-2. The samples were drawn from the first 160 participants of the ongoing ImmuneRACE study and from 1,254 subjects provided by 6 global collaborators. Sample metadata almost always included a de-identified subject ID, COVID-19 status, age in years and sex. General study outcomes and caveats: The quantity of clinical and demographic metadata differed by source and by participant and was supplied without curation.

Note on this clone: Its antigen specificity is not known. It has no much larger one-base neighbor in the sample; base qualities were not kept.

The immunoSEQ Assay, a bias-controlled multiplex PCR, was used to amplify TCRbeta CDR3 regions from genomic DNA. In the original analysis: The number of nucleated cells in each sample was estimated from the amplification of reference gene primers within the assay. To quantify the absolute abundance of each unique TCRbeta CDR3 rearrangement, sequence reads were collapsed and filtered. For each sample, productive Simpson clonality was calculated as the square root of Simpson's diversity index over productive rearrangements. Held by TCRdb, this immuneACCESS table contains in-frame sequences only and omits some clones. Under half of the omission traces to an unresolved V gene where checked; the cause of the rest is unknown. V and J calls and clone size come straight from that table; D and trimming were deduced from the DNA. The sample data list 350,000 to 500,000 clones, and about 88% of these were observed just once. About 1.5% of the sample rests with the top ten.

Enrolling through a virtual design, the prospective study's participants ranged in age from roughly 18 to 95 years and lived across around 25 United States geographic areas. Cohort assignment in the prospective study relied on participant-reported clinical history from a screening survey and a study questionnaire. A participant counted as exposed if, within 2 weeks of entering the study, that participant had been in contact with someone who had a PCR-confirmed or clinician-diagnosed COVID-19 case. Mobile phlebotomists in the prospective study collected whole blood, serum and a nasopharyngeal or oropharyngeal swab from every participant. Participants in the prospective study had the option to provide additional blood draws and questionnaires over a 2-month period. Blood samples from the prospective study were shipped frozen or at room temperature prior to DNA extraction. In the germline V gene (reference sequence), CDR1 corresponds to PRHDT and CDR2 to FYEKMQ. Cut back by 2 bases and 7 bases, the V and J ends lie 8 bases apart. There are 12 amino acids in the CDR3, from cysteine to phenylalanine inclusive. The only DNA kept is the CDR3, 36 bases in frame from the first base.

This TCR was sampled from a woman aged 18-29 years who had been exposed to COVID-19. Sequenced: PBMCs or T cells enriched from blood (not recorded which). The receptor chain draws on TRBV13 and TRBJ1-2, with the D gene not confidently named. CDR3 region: CASSLQATGYTF. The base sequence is TGTGCCAGCAGCTTACAGGCTACTGGCTACACCTTC.